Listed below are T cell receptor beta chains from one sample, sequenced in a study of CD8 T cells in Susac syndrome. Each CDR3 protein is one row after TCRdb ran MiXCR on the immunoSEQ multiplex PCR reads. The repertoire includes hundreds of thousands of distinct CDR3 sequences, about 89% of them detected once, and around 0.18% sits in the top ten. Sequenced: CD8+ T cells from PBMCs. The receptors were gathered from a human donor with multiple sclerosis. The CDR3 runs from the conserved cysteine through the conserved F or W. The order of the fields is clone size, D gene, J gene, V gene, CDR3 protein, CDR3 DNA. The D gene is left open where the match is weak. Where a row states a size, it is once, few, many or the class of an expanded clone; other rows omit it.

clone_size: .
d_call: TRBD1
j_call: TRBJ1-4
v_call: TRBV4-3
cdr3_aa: CASSQGQPHRGESEKLFF
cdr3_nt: TGCGCCAGCAGCCAAGGCCAGCCGCACAGGGGGGAAAGTGAAAAACTGTTTTTT

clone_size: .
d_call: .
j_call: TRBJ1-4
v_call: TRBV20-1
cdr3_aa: CSARAVTTNEKLFF
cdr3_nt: TGCAGTGCTAGAGCAGTCACAACTAATGAAAAACTGTTTTTT

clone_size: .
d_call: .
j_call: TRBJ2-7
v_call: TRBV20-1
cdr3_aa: CSARVPASYEQYF
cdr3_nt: TGCAGTGCTAGAGTGCCTGCTTCCTACGAGCAGTACTTC

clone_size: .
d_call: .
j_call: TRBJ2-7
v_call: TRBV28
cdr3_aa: CASRPDIYEQYF
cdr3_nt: TGTGCCAGCAGACCGGACATTTACGAGCAGTACTTC

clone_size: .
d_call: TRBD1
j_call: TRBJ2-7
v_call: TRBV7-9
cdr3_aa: CASSFRDRGLGNYEQYF
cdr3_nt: TGTGCCAGCAGCTTTCGGGACAGGGGATTGGGAAACTACGAGCAGTACTTC

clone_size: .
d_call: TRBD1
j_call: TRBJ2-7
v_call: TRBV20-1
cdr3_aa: CSARLLDRGDSYEQYF
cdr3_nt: TGCAGTGCTAGACTACTGGACAGGGGGGATTCCTACGAGCAGTACTTC

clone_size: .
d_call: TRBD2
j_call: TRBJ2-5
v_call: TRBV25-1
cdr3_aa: CASSEYGLTGGETQYF
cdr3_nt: TGTGCCAGCAGTGAATACGGCCTAACGGGAGGAGAGACCCAGTACTTC

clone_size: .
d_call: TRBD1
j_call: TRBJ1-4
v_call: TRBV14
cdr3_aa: CASSPYRGRDEKLFF
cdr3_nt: TGTGCCAGCAGCCCCTACAGGGGGCGGGATGAAAAACTGTTTTTT

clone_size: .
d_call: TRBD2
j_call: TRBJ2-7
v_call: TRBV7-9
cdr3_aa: CASSLAGLEDEQYF
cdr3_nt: TGTGCCAGCAGCTTAGCGGGACTAGAAGACGAGCAGTACTTC

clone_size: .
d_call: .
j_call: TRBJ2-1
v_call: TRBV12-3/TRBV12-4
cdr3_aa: CASSSTGIPGNEQFF
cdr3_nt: TGTGCCAGCAGTTCAACAGGGATCCCAGGGAATGAGCAGTTCTTC

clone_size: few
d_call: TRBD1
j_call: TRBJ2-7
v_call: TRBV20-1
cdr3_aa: CSALDRGYGEQYF
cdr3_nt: TGCAGTGCTTTGGACAGGGGTTATGGCGAGCAGTACTTC

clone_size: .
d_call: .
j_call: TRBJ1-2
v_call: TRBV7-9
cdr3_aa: CASSPSEGADRGYTF
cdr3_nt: TGTGCCAGCAGCCCTTCAGAAGGGGCGGATCGAGGCTACACCTTC

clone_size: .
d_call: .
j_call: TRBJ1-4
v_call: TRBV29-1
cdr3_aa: CSVVATNEKLFF
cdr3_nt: TGCAGCGTTGTAGCAACTAATGAAAAACTGTTTTTT

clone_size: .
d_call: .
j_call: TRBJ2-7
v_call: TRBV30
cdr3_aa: CAWSVARDIAYEQYF
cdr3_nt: TGTGCCTGGAGTGTAGCTCGGGACATTGCCTACGAGCAGTACTTC

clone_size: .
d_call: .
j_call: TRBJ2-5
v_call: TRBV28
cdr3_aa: CASSFGERQPKETQYF
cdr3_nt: TGTGCCAGCAGTTTCGGGGAACGACAGCCGAAAGAGACCCAGTACTTC

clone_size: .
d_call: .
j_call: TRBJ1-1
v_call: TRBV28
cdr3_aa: CASSLHWESMNTEAFF
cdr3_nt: TGTGCCAGCAGTCTCCACTGGGAGTCAATGAACACTGAAGCTTTCTTT

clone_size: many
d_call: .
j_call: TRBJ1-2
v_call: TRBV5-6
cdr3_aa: CASSFRGGGPYGYTF
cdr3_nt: TGTGCCAGCAGCTTTCGCGGGGGAGGCCCCTATGGCTACACCTTC

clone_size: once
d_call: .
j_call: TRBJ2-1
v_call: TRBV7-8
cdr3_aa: CASSLFLGQRNEQFF
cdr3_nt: TGTGCCAGCAGCTTATTCTTGGGTCAAAGGAATGAGCAGTTCTTC

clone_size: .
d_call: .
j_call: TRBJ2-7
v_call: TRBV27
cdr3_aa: CASSLFLGSQDEQYF
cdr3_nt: TGTGCCAGCAGTTTATTTTTGGGGAGTCAAGACGAGCAGTACTTC

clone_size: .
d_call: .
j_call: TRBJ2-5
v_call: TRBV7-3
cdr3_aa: CASSLNIRETQYF
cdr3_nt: TGTGCCAGCAGCTTAAATATCAGAGAGACCCAGTACTTC

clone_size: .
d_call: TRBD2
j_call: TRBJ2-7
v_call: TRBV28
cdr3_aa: CASSPRERGAQYEQYF
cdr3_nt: TGTGCCAGCAGTCCCCGTGAGCGGGGGGCCCAGTACGAGCAGTACTTC

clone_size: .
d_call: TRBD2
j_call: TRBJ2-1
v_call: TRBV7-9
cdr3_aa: CASSSAGDEQFF
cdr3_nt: TGTGCCAGCAGCTCGGCGGGGGACGAGCAGTTCTTC

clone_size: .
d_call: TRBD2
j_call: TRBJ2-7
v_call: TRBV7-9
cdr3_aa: CASSSGTPYEQYF
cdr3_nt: TGTGCCAGCAGCAGCGGGACCCCCTACGAGCAGTACTTC

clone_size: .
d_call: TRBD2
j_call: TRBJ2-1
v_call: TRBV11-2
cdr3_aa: CASSPTGGRMVEQFF
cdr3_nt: TGTGCCAGCAGCCCAACGGGCGGGAGGATGGTTGAGCAGTTCTTC

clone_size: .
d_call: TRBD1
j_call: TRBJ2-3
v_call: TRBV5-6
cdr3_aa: CASSIGLTGVSSTDTQYF
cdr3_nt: TGTGCCAGCAGTATAGGCCTAACAGGGGTATCTAGCACAGATACGCAGTATTTT

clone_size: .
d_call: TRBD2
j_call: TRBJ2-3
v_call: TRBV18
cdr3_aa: CASSPSIAGGRADTQYF
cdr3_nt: TGTGCCAGCTCACCCTCCATAGCGGGGGGCCGCGCAGATACGCAGTATTTT

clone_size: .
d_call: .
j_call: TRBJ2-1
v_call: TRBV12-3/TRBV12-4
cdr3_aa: CASRGGPSYNEQFF
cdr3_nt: TGTGCCAGCCGCGGAGGGCCATCATACAATGAGCAGTTCTTC

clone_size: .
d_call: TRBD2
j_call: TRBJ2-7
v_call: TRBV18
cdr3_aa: CASSPAPGGPSEQYF
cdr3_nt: TGTGCCAGCTCACCTGCGCCGGGGGGGCCGTCCGAGCAGTACTTC

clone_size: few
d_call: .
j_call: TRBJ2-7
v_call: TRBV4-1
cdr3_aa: CASSQDRGGSYEQYF
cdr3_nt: TGCGCCAGCAGCCAAGATCGGGGCGGCTCCTACGAGCAGTACTTC

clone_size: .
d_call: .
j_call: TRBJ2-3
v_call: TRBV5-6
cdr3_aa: CASSLAGAIFTDTQYF
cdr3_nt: TGTGCCAGCAGCTTGGCAGGGGCGATCTTCACAGATACGCAGTATTTT

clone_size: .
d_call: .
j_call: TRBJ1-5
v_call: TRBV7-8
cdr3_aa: CASSLDSGVSNQPQHF
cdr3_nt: TGTGCCAGCAGCTTAGATAGCGGGGTTAGCAATCAGCCCCAGCATTTT

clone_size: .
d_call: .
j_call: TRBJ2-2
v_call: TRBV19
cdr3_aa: CASGPNTGELFF
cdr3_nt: TGTGCCAGTGGTCCGAACACCGGGGAGCTGTTTTTT

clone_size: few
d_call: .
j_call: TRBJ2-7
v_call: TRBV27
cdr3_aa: CASSLSPSSYEQYF
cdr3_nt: TGTGCCAGCAGTTTATCTCCCAGCTCCTACGAGCAGTACTTC

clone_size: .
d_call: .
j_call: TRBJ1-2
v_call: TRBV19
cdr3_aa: CASMAGYGYTF
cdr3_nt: TGTGCCAGTATGGCAGGGTATGGCTACACCTTC

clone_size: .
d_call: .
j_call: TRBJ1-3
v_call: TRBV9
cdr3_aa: CASSFGQGNTIYF
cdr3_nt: TGTGCCAGCAGCTTTGGACAGGGAAACACCATATATTTT

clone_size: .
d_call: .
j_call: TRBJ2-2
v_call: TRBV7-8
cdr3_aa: CASSLGWGARAGELFF
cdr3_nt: TGTGCCAGCAGCTTAGGGTGGGGTGCCCGCGCCGGGGAGCTGTTTTTT

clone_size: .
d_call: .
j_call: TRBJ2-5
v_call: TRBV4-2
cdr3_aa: CASSQEGPQETQYF
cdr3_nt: TGTGCCAGCAGCCAAGAAGGCCCACAAGAGACCCAGTACTTC

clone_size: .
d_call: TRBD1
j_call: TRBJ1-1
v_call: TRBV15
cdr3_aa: CATSNPGQGAETEAFF
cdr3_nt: TGTGCCACCAGCAACCCGGGACAGGGGGCGGAGACTGAAGCTTTCTTT

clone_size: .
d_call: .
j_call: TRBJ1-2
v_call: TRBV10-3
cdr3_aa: CAISEEWLYRSNYGYTF
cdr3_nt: TGTGCCATCAGTGAGGAGTGGCTCTATCGGAGCAACTATGGCTACACCTTC

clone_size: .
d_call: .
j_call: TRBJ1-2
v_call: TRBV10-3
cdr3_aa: CAITAPLGSYGYTF
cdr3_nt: TGTGCCATCACGGCACCCCTGGGCTCTTATGGCTACACCTTC

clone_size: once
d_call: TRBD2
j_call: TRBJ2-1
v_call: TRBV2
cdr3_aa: CATVGLAGSGNEQFF
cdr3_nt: TGTGCCACCGTCGGACTAGCGGGAAGCGGCAATGAGCAGTTCTTC

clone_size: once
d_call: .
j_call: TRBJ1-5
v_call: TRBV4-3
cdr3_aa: CASSQVGINQPQHF
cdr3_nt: TGCGCCAGCAGCCAAGTAGGGATTAATCAGCCCCAGCATTTT

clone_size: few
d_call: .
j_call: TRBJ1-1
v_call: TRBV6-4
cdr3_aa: CASSAKAGVEATEAFF
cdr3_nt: TGTGCCAGCAGTGCGAAGGCGGGGGTAGAAGCCACTGAAGCTTTCTTT